This TCR beta chain was identified during a study of cytomegalovirus exposure and HLA in healthy donors. Study results and caveats: It was confirmed in vitro that a few of the CMV-associated chains were specific for CMV antigens. As was reported, the classifier diagnosed cytomegalovirus status with high specificity and sensitivity.

Of note for this clone: Its cognate antigen is unknown.

This CDR3 is 14 amino acids long. The junction had 7 bases not matched to a gene; V was cut back by 6 bases and J by 3 bases. Germline lookup yields CDR1 WSHSY and CDR2 SAAADI. Sequenced by immunoSEQ multiplex PCR; TCRdb stores in-frame clones only, minus some. This sample carries 200,000 to 300,000 clones, around 87% of them seen once, and the ten largest clones take approximately 2.5%. The rearrangement joins TRBV10-2 to TRBJ2-7, with 8 bases that match TRBD1. The sequence was obtained from a man aged 18 to 30 in good health and CMV-seronegative. Material: PBMCs. The DNA for the CDR3 is TGCGCCAGCAGCTCCTGGACAGGGAGCTACGAGCAGTACTTC. The encoded protein is CASSSWTGSYEQYF.